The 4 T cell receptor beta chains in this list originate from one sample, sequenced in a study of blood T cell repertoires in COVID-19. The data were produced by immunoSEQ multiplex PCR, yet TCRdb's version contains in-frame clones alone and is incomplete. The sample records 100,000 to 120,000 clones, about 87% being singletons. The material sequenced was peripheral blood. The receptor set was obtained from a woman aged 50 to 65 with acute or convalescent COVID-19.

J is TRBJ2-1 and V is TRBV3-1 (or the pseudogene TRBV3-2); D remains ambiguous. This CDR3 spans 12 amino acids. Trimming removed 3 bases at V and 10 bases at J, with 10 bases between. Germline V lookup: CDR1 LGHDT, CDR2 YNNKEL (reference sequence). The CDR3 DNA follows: TGTGCCAGCAGCCATCACTTACGCGAGCAGTTCTTC. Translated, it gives CASSHHLREQFF.

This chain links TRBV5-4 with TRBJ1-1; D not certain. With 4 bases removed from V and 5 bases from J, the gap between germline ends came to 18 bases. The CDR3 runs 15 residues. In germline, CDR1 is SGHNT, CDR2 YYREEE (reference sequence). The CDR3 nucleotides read TGTGCCAGCAGCCCCCAGAAGGGTAGCGGGACTGAAGCTTTCTTT. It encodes CASSPQKGSGTEAFF. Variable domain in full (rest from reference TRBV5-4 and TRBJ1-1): ETGVTQSPTHLIKTRGQQVTLRCSSQSGHNTVSWYQQALGQGPQFIFQYYREEENGRGNFPPRFSGLQFPNYSSELNVNALELDDSALYLCASSPQKGSGTEAFFGQGTRLTVV.

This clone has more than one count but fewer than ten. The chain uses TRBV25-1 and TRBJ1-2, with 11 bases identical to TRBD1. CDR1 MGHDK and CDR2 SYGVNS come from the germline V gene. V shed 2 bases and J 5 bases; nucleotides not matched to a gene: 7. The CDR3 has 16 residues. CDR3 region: CASSEGGTGGWYGYTF. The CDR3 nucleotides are TGTGCCAGCAGTGAAGGTGGGACAGGGGGATGGTATGGCTACACCTTC.

The CDR3 region has the DNA TGTGCCAGCAGTGACAGGTACTCTGGGGCCAACGTCCTGACTTTC. It encodes CASSDRYSGANVLTF. The chain couples TRBV2 to TRBJ2-6; no firm D call. Germline values: CDR1 SNHLY, CDR2 FYNNEI. Trimming stripped 3 bases from V and 0 bases from J, with 6 bases between. The CDR3 is 15 amino acids.